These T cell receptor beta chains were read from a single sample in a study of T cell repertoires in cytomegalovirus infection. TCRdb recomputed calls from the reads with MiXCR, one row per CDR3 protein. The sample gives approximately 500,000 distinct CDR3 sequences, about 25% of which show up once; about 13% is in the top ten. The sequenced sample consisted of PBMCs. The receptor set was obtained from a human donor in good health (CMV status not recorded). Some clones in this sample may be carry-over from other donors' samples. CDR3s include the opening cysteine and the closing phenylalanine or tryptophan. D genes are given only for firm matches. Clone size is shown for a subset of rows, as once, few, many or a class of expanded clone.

CDR3: CASSSYGGGLAGYNEQFF
DNA: TGTGCCAGCAGCTCATATGGGGGGGGACTAGCGGGGTACAATGAGCAGTTCTTC
J: TRBJ2-1
size: many
D: TRBD2
V: TRBV7-2

CDR3: CASSFPSLLAGGSRAETQYF
DNA: TGTGCCAGCAGCTTCCCCAGCCTACTAGCGGGAGGTTCTAGAGCAGAGACCCAGTACTTC
J: TRBJ2-5
size: few
D: TRBD2
V: TRBV7-9

CDR3: CASSIYPYEQYF
DNA: TGTGCCAGCAGCATCTATCCCTACGAGCAGTACTTC
J: TRBJ2-7
size: many
D: -
V: TRBV7-2

CDR3: CASSSRLGMAFF
DNA: TGCGCCAGCAGCTCTCGGCTGGGAATGGCTTTCTTT
J: TRBJ1-1
size: -
D: -
V: TRBV5-1

CDR3: CSVLTGREQYF
DNA: TGCAGCGTATTGACAGGTCGGGAGCAGTACTTC
J: TRBJ2-7
size: many
D: -
V: TRBV29-1

CDR3: CASRPAHNEQFF
DNA: TGTGCCAGCAGACCGGCGCACAATGAGCAGTTCTTC
J: TRBJ2-1
size: many
D: -
V: TRBV7-2

CDR3: CSALKPGGARAFF
DNA: TGCAGTGCCCTCAAGCCGGGGGGGGCAAGGGCTTTCTTT
J: TRBJ1-1
size: -
D: -
V: TRBV20-1

CDR3: CASTPPAQRNYGYTF
DNA: TGTGCCAGCACCCCGCCGGCGCAACGGAACTATGGCTACACCTTC
J: TRBJ1-2
size: many
D: -
V: TRBV7-2

CDR3: CASSYTPGVGYNEQFF
DNA: TGTGCCAGCAGTTACACCCCAGGTGTTGGCTACAATGAGCAGTTCTTC
J: TRBJ2-1
size: few
D: -
V: TRBV6-5

CDR3: CASSPGSANNEQFF
DNA: TGTGCCAGCAGTCCCGGGAGCGCCAACAATGAGCAGTTCTTC
J: TRBJ2-1
size: -
D: -
V: TRBV27

CDR3: CASSLSISTYEQYF
DNA: TGTGCCAGCAGTTTATCGATTTCAACCTACGAGCAGTACTTC
J: TRBJ2-7
size: -
D: -
V: TRBV27

CDR3: CASSLRGYGTANSPLHF
DNA: TGTGCCAGCAGCTTAAGGGGCTATGGGACGGCCAATTCACCCCTCCACTTT
J: TRBJ1-6
size: -
D: -
V: TRBV27

CDR3: CASSSDRLQPQHF
DNA: TGTGCCAGCAGCTCAGACCGACTTCAGCCCCAGCATTTT
J: TRBJ1-5
size: many
D: -
V: TRBV7-2

CDR3: CASSLGPHTEQFF
DNA: TGTGCCAGCAGCTTAGGACCCCACACTGAGCAGTTCTTC
J: TRBJ2-1
size: -
D: -
V: TRBV7-9

CDR3: CASSPNLAGSYEQYF
DNA: TGTGCCAGCAGTCCTAATCTAGCGGGCTCCTACGAGCAGTACTTC
J: TRBJ2-7
size: few
D: TRBD2
V: TRBV6-1

CDR3: CASSLAGGSIYNEQFF
DNA: TGTGCCAGCAGCTTAGCGGGCGGGAGTATCTACAATGAGCAGTTCTTC
J: TRBJ2-1
size: few
D: TRBD2
V: TRBV7-2

CDR3: CASSLHLNTEAFF
DNA: TGTGCCAGCAGCCTTCACCTAAACACTGAAGCTTTCTTT
J: TRBJ1-1
size: many
D: -
V: TRBV11-1

CDR3: CASSQEPYGSYEQYF
DNA: TGTGCCAGCAGCCAGGAACCCTATGGAAGCTACGAGCAGTACTTC
J: TRBJ2-7
size: few
D: -
V: TRBV3-1

CDR3: CASTKPDTDTQYF
DNA: TGTGCCAGCACCAAACCAGACACAGATACGCAGTATTTT
J: TRBJ2-3
size: few
D: -
V: TRBV28

CDR3: CATSDQLTEQFF
DNA: TGTGCCACCAGCGACCAGTTGACTGAGCAGTTCTTC
J: TRBJ2-1
size: -
D: -
V: TRBV15

CDR3: CASSPPGLVAYNEQFF
DNA: TGTGCCAGCAGTCCACCGGGACTAGTGGCTTACAATGAGCAGTTCTTC
J: TRBJ2-1
size: few
D: TRBD2
V: TRBV28

CDR3: CASSYHTGGSEQYF
DNA: TGTGCCAGCAGTTACCATACAGGGGGGAGCGAGCAGTACTTC
J: TRBJ2-7
size: -
D: TRBD1
V: TRBV6-5

CDR3: CASSPPGLSAYNEQFF
DNA: TGTGCCAGCAGCCCCCCGGGACTCTCCGCCTACAATGAGCAGTTCTTC
J: TRBJ2-1
size: few
D: -
V: TRBV7-9

CDR3: CASSLVPTNEKLFF
DNA: TGTGCCAGCAGCTTAGTTCCAACTAATGAAAAACTGTTTTTT
J: TRBJ1-4
size: many
D: -
V: TRBV7-2

CDR3: CASSNPGPSSIQYF
DNA: TGTGCCAGCAGTAACCCCGGGCCGTCGAGCATTCAGTACTTC
J: TRBJ2-4
size: -
D: -
V: TRBV25-1

CDR3: CASSDRQGYTGELFF
DNA: TGCGCCAGCAGCGACCGACAGGGATACACCGGGGAGCTGTTTTTT
J: TRBJ2-2
size: few
D: TRBD1
V: TRBV5-1

CDR3: CAIAGSAYEQYF
DNA: TGTGCCATCGCAGGGTCAGCCTACGAGCAGTACTTC
J: TRBJ2-7
size: -
D: -
V: TRBV10-3

CDR3: CSVVRGERGYGYTF
DNA: TGCAGCGTTGTGCGAGGGGAGAGGGGTTATGGCTACACCTTC
J: TRBJ1-2
size: few
D: -
V: TRBV29-1

CDR3: CSARKIQGVQGFNTEAFF
DNA: TGCAGTGCTAGAAAGATACAGGGGGTACAAGGCTTCAACACTGAAGCTTTCTTT
J: TRBJ1-1
size: few
D: TRBD1
V: TRBV20-1

CDR3: CASSSALGGNQETQYF
DNA: TGTGCCAGCAGCTCAGCTCTGGGAGGAAACCAAGAGACCCAGTACTTC
J: TRBJ2-5
size: few
D: -
V: TRBV28

CDR3: CASSLGQRYTF
DNA: TGTGCCAGCAGTTTAGGCCAGCGCTACACCTTC
J: TRBJ1-2
size: -
D: -
V: TRBV12-3/TRBV12-4

CDR3: CASSPGPEAFF
DNA: TGTGCCAGCAGCCCGGGTCCTGAAGCTTTCTTT
J: TRBJ1-1
size: many
D: -
V: TRBV28

CDR3: CASSLRRRSSYEQYF
DNA: TGTGCCAGCAGTTTACGCAGGAGGAGCTCCTACGAGCAGTACTTC
J: TRBJ2-7
size: -
D: -
V: TRBV12-3/TRBV12-4

CDR3: CASSKRSAEYTGELFF
DNA: TGTGCCAGTAGTAAGCGGTCAGCCGAATACACCGGGGAGCTGTTTTTT
J: TRBJ2-2
size: -
D: -
V: TRBV19

CDR3: CASTQQETQYF
DNA: TGTGCCAGCACTCAACAAGAGACCCAGTACTTC
J: TRBJ2-5
size: few
D: -
V: TRBV7-9

CDR3: CASSLGPTLGEQYF
DNA: TGTGCCAGCAGCCTGGGACCGACTTTAGGCGAGCAGTACTTC
J: TRBJ2-7
size: many
D: -
V: TRBV11-2

CDR3: CASSYSASGITDTQYF
DNA: TGTGCCAGCAGTTACTCGGCTAGCGGGATCACAGATACGCAGTATTTT
J: TRBJ2-3
size: few
D: TRBD2
V: TRBV6-5

CDR3: CATSRGAQLQETQYF
DNA: TGTGCCACCTCGAGAGGGGCCCAACTCCAAGAGACCCAGTACTTC
J: TRBJ2-5
size: -
D: -
V: TRBV19

CDR3: CASSIQGELFF
DNA: TGTGCCAGCAGTATACAGGGAGAACTGTTTTTT
J: TRBJ1-4
size: few
D: -
V: TRBV7-8

CDR3: CASSQGLAGVTLTDTQYF
DNA: TGCGCCAGCAGCCAGGGACTAGCGGGAGTGACTTTAACAGATACGCAGTATTTT
J: TRBJ2-3
size: -
D: TRBD2
V: TRBV5-1

CDR3: CASSPRTSVFYEQYF
DNA: TGTGCCAGCAGTCCCCGGACTAGCGTATTCTACGAGCAGTACTTC
J: TRBJ2-7
size: -
D: TRBD2
V: TRBV28

CDR3: CASSEIAGATQETQYF
DNA: TGTGCCAGCAGCGAGATAGCGGGAGCGACTCAAGAGACCCAGTACTTC
J: TRBJ2-5
size: -
D: TRBD2
V: TRBV7-2

CDR3: CASSFGQLADTQYF
DNA: TGTGCCAGCAGCTTTGGACAGCTCGCAGATACGCAGTATTTT
J: TRBJ2-3
size: -
D: -
V: TRBV7-3

CDR3: CASSLNFIEEAFF
DNA: TGTGCCAGCAGCTTAAACTTTATTGAAGAAGCTTTCTTT
J: TRBJ1-1
size: few
D: -
V: TRBV7-2

CDR3: CASRGNREWDTEAFF
DNA: TGTGCCAGCAGGGGGAACAGGGAGTGGGACACTGAAGCTTTCTTT
J: TRBJ1-1
size: -
D: -
V: TRBV2

CDR3: CASSFASGVAGGREHEQFF
DNA: TGTGCCAGCAGCTTCGCCTCAGGGGTAGCGGGAGGCCGAGAGCATGAGCAGTTCTTC
J: TRBJ2-1
size: -
D: TRBD2
V: TRBV11-2

CDR3: CSASQGADSTIYF
DNA: TGCAGTGCTTCACAGGGGGCTGATTCTACCATATATTTT
J: TRBJ1-3
size: few
D: TRBD1
V: TRBV20-1

CDR3: CSARPGGTNQAQHF
DNA: TGCAGTGCCAGACCCGGGGGGACAAACCAGGCCCAGCATTTT
J: TRBJ1-5
size: -
D: -
V: TRBV20-1

CDR3: CATSDVGGPGDTQYF
DNA: TGTGCCACCAGTGATGTGGGAGGGCCCGGAGATACGCAGTATTTT
J: TRBJ2-3
size: -
D: TRBD2
V: TRBV24-1

CDR3: CASRGQSSNQPQHF
DNA: TGTGCCAGCAGAGGACAGAGTAGCAATCAGCCCCAGCATTTT
J: TRBJ1-5
size: many
D: -
V: TRBV12-3/TRBV12-4

CDR3: CASSGDLGSYNEQFF
DNA: TGTGCCAGCAGCGGAGATCTAGGATCCTACAATGAGCAGTTCTTC
J: TRBJ2-1
size: few
D: -
V: TRBV9

CDR3: CASSRLTGSEAFF
DNA: TGTGCCAGCAGTCGACTGACAGGGAGTGAAGCTTTCTTT
J: TRBJ1-1
size: few
D: TRBD1
V: TRBV12-3/TRBV12-4

CDR3: CASGPGLSINEQFF
DNA: TGTGCCAGCGGCCCGGGACTATCCATTAATGAGCAGTTCTTC
J: TRBJ2-1
size: -
D: TRBD2
V: TRBV5-4

CDR3: CASRRLTSGYTDTQYF
DNA: TGTGCCAGCAGGCGGCTCACTAGCGGGTACACAGATACGCAGTATTTT
J: TRBJ2-3
size: few
D: TRBD2
V: TRBV6-1

CDR3: CSPMGLAGETQYF
DNA: TGCAGTCCAATGGGACTAGCGGGAGAGACCCAGTACTTC
J: TRBJ2-5
size: few
D: TRBD2
V: TRBV20-1